A single sample gave rise to the 23 T cell receptor beta chains below, sequenced in a study of CD8 T cells in Susac syndrome. Random hexamers were used to reverse transcribe 0.5 to 1 ug of RNA. Via MiXCR, TCRdb re-called the immunoSEQ multiplex PCR reads, giving one row per CDR3 protein. The data hold a few hundred thousand distinct CDR3 sequences, with more than 70% observed a single time. Sample: CD8+ T cells from PBMCs. The source is a human donor with multiple sclerosis.

The rearrangement uses TRBV12-3 or TRBV12-4 and TRBJ1-2; D gene uncertain. The CDR3 is 18 residues long. V lost 3 bases and J 0 bases, leaving 20 bases between the germline ends. CDR3 bases: TGTGCCAGCAGTTTTTATAGCTCTGGGGAGTCCTCTAACTATGGCTACACCTTC. Translating it yields CASSFYSSGESSNYGYTF.

As DNA, the CDR3 is TGCGCCAGCAGCCAAGAAGGCCTGGTCTCTGAAGCTTTCTTT. It codes for CASSQEGLVSEAFF. V gene TRBV4-1 combines with J gene TRBJ1-1; D not certain. The germline V and J ends were trimmed by 0 bases and 6 bases, with 11 bases remaining between them. The CDR3 loop spans 14 amino acids. Germline assignment: CDR1 MGHRA and CDR2 YSYEKL.

This clonotype was observed once. This sequence joins TRBV15 and TRBJ2-2, with 11 bases matching TRBD1. V was clipped by 7 bases and J by 7 bases; unmatched bases: 8. The CDR3 runs to 15 residues. CDR1 is LNHNV and CDR2 is YYDKDF in the germline V gene (reference sequence). DNA for the CDR3: TGTGCCACCACCCTGGACAGGGGGCCCTACGGGGAGCTGTTTTTT. Translation: CATTLDRGPYGELFF.

This chain connects TRBV5-6 to TRBJ1-2, with a tentative D call TRBD1 (6 bases). V lost 2 bases to trimming and J lost 4 bases, with 18 bases between them. This CDR3 comprises 16 residues. Germline CDR1 reads SGHDT; CDR2 reads YYEEEE. CDR3: CASSFPLGGWSYGYTF. Here the CDR3 DNA reads TGTGCCAGCAGCTTCCCACTCGGGGGCTGGAGCTATGGCTACACCTTC.

The chain combines TRBV20-1 with TRBJ2-7; 13 bases map to TRBD2. Germline-derived CDR1 and CDR2 are DFQATT and SNEGSKA (reference sequence). The ends lost 6 bases at V and 4 bases at J; junction bases unmatched: 9. CDR3 length equals 15 residues. The CDR3 coding sequence is TGCAGTGCGTACTGGACTAGCGGGAGAGTTTACGAGCAGTACTTC. It translates to CSAYWTSGRVYEQYF.

The rearrangement links TRBV29-1 to TRBJ1-4; D uncertain. The germline V and J ends were trimmed by 6 bases and 14 bases, with 19 bases remaining between them. CDR3 size: 12 residues. Germline CDR1 reads SQVTM; CDR2 reads ANQGSEA. The DNA of the CDR3 is TGCAGCGTAAAACTGGACTCGACGATGCTGTTTTTT. Encoded protein: CSVKLDSTMLFF.

This clonotype was found once. The V and J genes are TRBV6-5 and TRBJ1-1, with no clear D. The CDR3 is 16 amino acids. Germline CDR1 is MNHEY and CDR2 is SVGAGI. V was pared by 1 base and J by 1 base, with 13 bases between. The CDR3 nucleotides read TGTGCCAGCAGTTACTTCGGGAAGTTGGAGAACACTGAAGCTTTCTTT. It specifies CASSYFGKLENTEAFF.

The chain joins TRBV15 to TRBJ1-2; D perhaps matches TRBD1 (5 bases). The CDR3 totals 14 residues. The V end lost 3 bases, the J end lost 4 bases, and 12 bases lay between the germline ends. Per the germline V gene, CDR1 is LNHNV and CDR2 is YYDKDF (reference sequence). For the CDR3, the DNA is TGTGCCACCAGCAGTGAGGGGTTGGCCTATGGCTACACCTTC. Translation gives CATSSEGLAYGYTF.

V is TRBV5-1 and J is TRBJ2-3; D gene unclear. Deletions cut 2 bases from V and 7 bases from J, with 14 bases between. From germline, CDR1 is SGHRS and CDR2 YFSETQ. The CDR3 contains 14 residues. CDR3 nucleotides: TGCGCCAGCAGCTTCGGTCTCGCGTTGCATACGCAGTATTTT. This gives the protein CASSFGLALHTQYF.

This chain links TRBV4-2 with TRBJ2-3; D may be TRBD2 (6 bases). Trimming took off 1 base at V and 3 bases at J, with 11 bases between the two ends. Germline-derived CDR1 and CDR2 are LGHNA and YNFKEQ. This CDR3 is 15 amino acids long. Here the CDR3 DNA reads TGTGCCAGCAGCCAAGTACTAGCTGTTACAGATACGCAGTATTTT. This gives the protein CASSQVLAVTDTQYF.

The rearrangement links TRBV9 to TRBJ2-7; 7 bases are shared with TRBD2. CDR1 and CDR2 (germline): SGDLS, YYNGEE. The CDR3 has 14 residues. Germline trimming cut 6 bases from V and 3 bases from J; bases unmatched to any gene: 9. CDR3 bases: TGTGCCAGCACCCCGCGGGAGACCTACTACGAGCAGTACTTC. Its protein product is CASTPRETYYEQYF.

V gene TRBV24-1 combines with J gene TRBJ2-1; D call uncertain. Trimming removed 4 bases from V and 8 bases from J, with 11 bases in between. The CDR3 has 13 amino acids. Germline CDR1 KGHDR, CDR2 SFDVKD. Here the CDR3 DNA reads TGTGCCACCAGTGACGAGGTTGGTGATGAGCAGTTCTTC. It encodes CATSDEVGDEQFF.

The chain joins TRBV7-2 to TRBJ2-7, with 7 bases matching TRBD1. Germline CDR1 is SGHTA and CDR2 is FQGNSA. V lost 5 bases, J lost 0 bases, and 7 bases stayed unmatched. The CDR3 extends over 15 amino acids. CDR3 loop: CASSVDRVSSYEQYF. The CDR3 nucleotides are TGTGCCAGCAGCGTAGACAGGGTCAGCTCCTACGAGCAGTACTTC.

The table lists this clonotype with a count of one. CDR3 bases: TGCAGTGCTAAGGATCCTGGGTCTAGCGGAGGATATAGCACAGATACGCAGTATTTT. The encoded protein is CSAKDPGSSGGYSTDTQYF. The chain is built from TRBV20-1 and TRBJ2-3; 7 bases agree with TRBD2. Germline V gives CDR1 DFQATT, CDR2 SNEGSKA (reference sequence). The J segment lost 0 bases and the V segment lost 4 bases, leaving 19 bases of the junction unmatched. The CDR3 has 19 amino acids.

V is TRBV6-1 and J is TRBJ1-5, with a tentative D call TRBD1 (5 bases). The CDR3 has 15 residues. Per germline, CDR1 MNHNS and CDR2 SASEGT. V gave up 2 bases and J gave up 3 bases, with 11 bases separating them. CDR3 in amino acids: CASSEQGRPNQPQHF. In DNA, the CDR3 is TGTGCCAGCAGTGAACAGGGACGTCCCAATCAGCCCCAGCATTTT.

This clonotype was recorded once. This chain uses TRBV10-3 with TRBJ1-2; unclear D gene. The CDR3 totals 12 residues. V lost 2 bases and J lost 4, with 5 bases in between. Germline values: CDR1 ENHRY, CDR2 SYGVKD. The CDR3 sequence: CAISESSYGYTF. In DNA form, the CDR3 reads TGTGCCATCAGTGAGAGTAGCTATGGCTACACCTTC.

The chain joins TRBV18 to TRBJ2-5; D possibly corresponds to TRBD1 (7 bases). Germline V gives CDR1 KGHSH, CDR2 LQKENI. V dropped 1 base and J dropped 0 bases, with 9 bases sitting between them. The CDR3 loop spans 15 amino acids. CDR3: CASSPRGTDQETQYF. The CDR3 DNA reads TGTGCCAGCTCACCACGCGGGACAGACCAAGAGACCCAGTACTTC. Looking up the rest from reference TRBV18 and TRBJ2-5 gives the full variable domain: NAGVMQNPRHLVRRRGQEARLRCSPMKGHSHVYWYRQLPEEGLKFMVYLQKENIIDESGMPKERFSAEFPKEGPSILRIQQVVRGDSAAYFCASSPRGTDQETQYFGPGTRLLVL.

In its sample, this clonotype was seen once. The rearrangement joins TRBV7-2 to TRBJ1-5; the match to TRBD1 covers 7 bases. CDR3 length: 15 residues. Losses at the gene ends were 2 bases for V and 6 bases for J; bases not matched to a gene: 7. Germline assignment: CDR1 SGHTA and CDR2 FQGNSA. The CDR3 protein is CASSLNTGAGQPQHF. CDR3 coding DNA: TGTGCCAGCAGCTTAAATACAGGGGCAGGTCAGCCCCAGCATTTT.

The chain combines TRBV12-3 or TRBV12-4 with TRBJ2-7; TRBD2 might be the D (5 bases). Between the trimmed V and J ends, which lost 5 bases and 0 bases, there was a span of 14 bases. This CDR3 is built from 15 residues. CDR3 sequence reads: CASSRGRRSSYEQYF. CDR3 in DNA: TGTGCCAGCAGTCGCGGACGGAGGAGCTCCTACGAGCAGTACTTC.

This clonotype was seen a single time. CDR3 sequence reads: CASSQDSETQYF. The DNA for the CDR3 is TGCGCCAGCAGCCAAGACTCAGAGACCCAGTACTTC. The chain joins TRBV4-1 to TRBJ2-5; D gene uncertain. The ends were cut back, 0 bases at V and 4 bases at J, with 3 bases in the middle. This CDR3 has 12 amino acids. CDR1 and CDR2 (germline): MGHRA, YSYEKL.

A single count supports this clonotype. J is TRBJ1-1 and V is TRBV30; D is possibly TRBD1 (5 bases). From germline, CDR1 is GTSNPN and CDR2 SVGIG (reference sequence). Between the trimmed V and J ends, which lost 1 base and 0 bases, there was a span of 15 bases. The CDR3 is 16 residues long. The CDR3 coding sequence is TGTGCCTGGAGTGGAGGGACGGAACGGTTGAACACTGAAGCTTTCTTT. Its translation is CAWSGGTERLNTEAFF.

The chain links TRBV20-1 to TRBJ2-7, with TRBD2 matching over 10 bases. The CDR3 contains 19 residues. CDR1 DFQATT and CDR2 SNEGSKA come from the germline V gene (reference sequence). V gave up 6 bases and J gave up 1 base; unmatched junction bases: 21. The CDR3 DNA is TGCAGTGCCTCGATTAACCCAACTAGCGGGGATACACTTTCCTACGAGCAGTACTTC. Translating gives CSASINPTSGDTLSYEQYF.

The chain has TRBV12-3 or TRBV12-4 and TRBJ2-5; perhaps D is TRBD1 or TRBD2 (6 bases each). Trimming removed 1 base at V and 5 bases at J, with 14 bases between. This CDR3 is built from 15 residues. The CDR3 reads CASSLGGGGPETQYF. DNA of the CDR3: TGTGCCAGCAGTTTAGGAGGAGGGGGGCCCGAGACCCAGTACTTC.